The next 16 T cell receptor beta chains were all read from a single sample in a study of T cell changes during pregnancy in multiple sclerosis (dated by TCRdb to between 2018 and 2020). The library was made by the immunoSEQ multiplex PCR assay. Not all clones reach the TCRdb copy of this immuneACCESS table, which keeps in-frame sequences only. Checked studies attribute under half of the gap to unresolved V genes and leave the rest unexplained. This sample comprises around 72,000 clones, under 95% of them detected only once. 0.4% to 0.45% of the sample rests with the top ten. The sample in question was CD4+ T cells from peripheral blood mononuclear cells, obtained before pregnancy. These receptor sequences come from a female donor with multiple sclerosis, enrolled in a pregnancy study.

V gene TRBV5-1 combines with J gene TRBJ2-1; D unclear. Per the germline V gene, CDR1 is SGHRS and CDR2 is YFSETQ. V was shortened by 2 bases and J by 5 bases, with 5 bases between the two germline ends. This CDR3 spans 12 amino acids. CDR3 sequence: CASSLANNEQFF. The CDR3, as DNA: TGCGCCAGCAGCTTAGCAAACAATGAGCAGTTCTTC.

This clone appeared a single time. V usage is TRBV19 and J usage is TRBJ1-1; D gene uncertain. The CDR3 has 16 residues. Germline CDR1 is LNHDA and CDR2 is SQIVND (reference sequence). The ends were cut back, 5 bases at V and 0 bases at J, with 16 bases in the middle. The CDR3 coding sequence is TGTGCCAGTAGTCCCCTTGGCGGAGTAATGAACACTGAAGCTTTCTTT. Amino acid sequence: CASSPLGGVMNTEAFF.

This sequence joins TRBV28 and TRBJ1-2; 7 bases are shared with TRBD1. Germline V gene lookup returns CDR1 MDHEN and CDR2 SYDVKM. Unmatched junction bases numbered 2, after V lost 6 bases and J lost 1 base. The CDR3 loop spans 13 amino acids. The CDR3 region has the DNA TGTGCCAGCAGGACAGGGAGTAACTATGGCTACACCTTC. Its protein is CASRTGSNYGYTF.

The CDR3 coding sequence is TGTGCCAGTAGTGGGCTAGCGGGAGGGGCCCATGAGCAGTTCTTC. It codes for CASSGLAGGAHEQFF. This rearrangement joins TRBV19 to TRBJ2-1; 12 bases are a match to TRBD2. There are 15 residues in the CDR3. Per germline, CDR1 LNHDA and CDR2 SQIVND (reference sequence). V shed 5 bases, J shed 8 bases, and the junction held 7 bases outside the gene matches.

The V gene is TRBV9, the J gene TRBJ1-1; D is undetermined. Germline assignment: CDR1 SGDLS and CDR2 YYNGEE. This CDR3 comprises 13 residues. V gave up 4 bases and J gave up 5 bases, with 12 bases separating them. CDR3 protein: CASSTDRGTEAFF. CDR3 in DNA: TGTGCCAGCAGCACGGACCGAGGGACTGAAGCTTTCTTT.

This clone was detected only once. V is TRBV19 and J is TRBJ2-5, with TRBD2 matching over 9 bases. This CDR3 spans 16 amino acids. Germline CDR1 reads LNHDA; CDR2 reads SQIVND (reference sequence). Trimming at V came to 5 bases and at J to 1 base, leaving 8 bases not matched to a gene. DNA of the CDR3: TGTGCCAGTAGTGGGTGGGCTAGCGGGGTCCAAGAGACCCAGTACTTC. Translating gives CASSGWASGVQETQYF. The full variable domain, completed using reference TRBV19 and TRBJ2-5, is DGGITQSPKYLFRKEGQNVTLSCEQNLNHDAMYWYRQDPGQGLRLIYYSQIVNDFQKGDIAEGYSVSREKKESFPLTVTSAQKNPTAFYLCASSGWASGVQETQYFGPGTRLLVL.

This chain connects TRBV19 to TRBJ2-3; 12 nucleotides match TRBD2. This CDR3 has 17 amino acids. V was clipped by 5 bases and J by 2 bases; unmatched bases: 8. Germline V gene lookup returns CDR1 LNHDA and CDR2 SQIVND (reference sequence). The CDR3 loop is CASSPSSSGRATDTQYF. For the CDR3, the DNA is TGTGCCAGTAGTCCCTCCTCTAGCGGGAGGGCCACAGATACGCAGTATTTT.

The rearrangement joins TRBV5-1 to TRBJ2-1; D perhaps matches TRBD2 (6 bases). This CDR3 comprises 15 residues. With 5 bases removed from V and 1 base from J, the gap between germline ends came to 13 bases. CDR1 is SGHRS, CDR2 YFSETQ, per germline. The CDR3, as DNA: TGCGCCAGCAGAGGAAGCGGGCTATCCTACAATGAGCAGTTCTTC. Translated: CASRGSGLSYNEQFF.

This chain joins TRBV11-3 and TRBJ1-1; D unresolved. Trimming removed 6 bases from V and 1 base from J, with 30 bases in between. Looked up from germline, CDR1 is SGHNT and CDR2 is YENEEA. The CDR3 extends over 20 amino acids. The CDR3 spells CASRGVGWGATRNTNTEAFF. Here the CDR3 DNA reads TGTGCCAGCAGGGGAGTTGGGTGGGGTGCGACGAGGAATACGAACACTGAAGCTTTCTTT. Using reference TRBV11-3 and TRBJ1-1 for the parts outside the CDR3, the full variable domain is EAGVVQSPRYKIIEKKQPVAFWCNPISGHNTLYWYLQNLGQGPELLIRYENEEAVDDSQLPKDRFSAERLKGVDSTLKIQPAELGDSAVYLCASRGVGWGATRNTNTEAFFGQGTRLTVV.

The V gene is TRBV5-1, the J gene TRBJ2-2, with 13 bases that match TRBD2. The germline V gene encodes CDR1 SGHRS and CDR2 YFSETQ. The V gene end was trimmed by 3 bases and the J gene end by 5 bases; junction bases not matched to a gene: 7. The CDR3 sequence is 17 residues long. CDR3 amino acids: CASSSGLAGVRTGELFF. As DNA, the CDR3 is TGCGCCAGCAGCTCCGGACTAGCGGGAGTGCGTACCGGGGAGCTGTTTTTT.

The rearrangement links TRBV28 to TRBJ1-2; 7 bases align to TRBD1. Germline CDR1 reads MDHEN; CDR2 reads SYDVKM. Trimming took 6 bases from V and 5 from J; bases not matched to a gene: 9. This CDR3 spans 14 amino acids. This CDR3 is CASSFTGVVYGYTF. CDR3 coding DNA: TGTGCCAGCAGCTTTACAGGGGTAGTTTATGGCTACACCTTC.

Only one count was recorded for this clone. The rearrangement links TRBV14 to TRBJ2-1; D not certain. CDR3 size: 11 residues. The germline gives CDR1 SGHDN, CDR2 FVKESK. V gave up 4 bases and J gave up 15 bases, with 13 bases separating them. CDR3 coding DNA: TGTGCCAGCAGCCCCCCGACCACGGGGTTCTTC. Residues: CASSPPTTGFF.

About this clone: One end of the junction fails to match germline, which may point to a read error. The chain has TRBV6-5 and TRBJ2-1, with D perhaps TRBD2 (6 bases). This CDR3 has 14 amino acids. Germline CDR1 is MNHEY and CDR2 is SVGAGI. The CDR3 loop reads CASKGLASSNEQFF. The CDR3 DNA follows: TGTGCCAGCAAAGGGCTAGCGTCCTCCAATGAGCAGTTCTTC.

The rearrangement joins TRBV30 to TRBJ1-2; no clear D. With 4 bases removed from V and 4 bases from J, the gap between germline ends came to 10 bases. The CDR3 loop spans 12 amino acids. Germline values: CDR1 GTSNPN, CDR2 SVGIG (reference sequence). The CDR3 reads CAWTETFYGYTF. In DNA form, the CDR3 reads TGTGCCTGGACAGAAACCTTCTATGGCTACACCTTC.

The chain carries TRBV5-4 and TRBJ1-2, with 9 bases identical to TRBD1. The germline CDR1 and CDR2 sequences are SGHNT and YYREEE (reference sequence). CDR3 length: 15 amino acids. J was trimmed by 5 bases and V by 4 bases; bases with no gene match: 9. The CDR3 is CASSERDREHYGYTF. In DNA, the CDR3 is TGTGCCAGCAGCGAACGGGACAGGGAACATTATGGCTACACCTTC. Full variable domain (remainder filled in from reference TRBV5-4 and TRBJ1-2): ETGVTQSPTHLIKTRGQQVTLRCSSQSGHNTVSWYQQALGQGPQFIFQYYREEENGRGNFPPRFSGLQFPNYSSELNVNALELDDSALYLCASSERDREHYGYTFGSGTRLTVV.

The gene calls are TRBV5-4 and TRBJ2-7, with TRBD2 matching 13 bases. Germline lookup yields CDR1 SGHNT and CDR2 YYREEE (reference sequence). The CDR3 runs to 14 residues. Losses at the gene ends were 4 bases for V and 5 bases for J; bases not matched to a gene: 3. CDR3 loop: CASSQGLAGDEQYF. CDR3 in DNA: TGTGCCAGCAGCCAAGGACTAGCGGGAGACGAGCAGTACTTC.